This T cell receptor (beta chain) was identified in a study of cytomegalovirus exposure and HLA in healthy donors. Points on this clone: An end of the junction differs from the germline gene, which may be a read error.

CDR1 is KGHSH and CDR2 is LQKENI in the germline V gene. The CDR3 consists of 15 residues. 13 Jbeta primers and 60 Vbeta primers were used for the PCR. Data came from immunoSEQ multiplex PCR; TCRdb stores just in-frame clones and leaves some out. This sample has about 240,000 clones, with approximately 81% found just once. The clonotype originates from a woman aged 55-69 years in good health and CMV-seropositive. The sequencing input was PBMCs. The chain links TRBV18 to TRBJ2-7; 9 bases align to TRBD1. CDR3 sequence: CASSQQPHNPDRGNF. In nucleotides, the CDR3 is TGTGCCAGCTCACAACAGCCGCATAACCCGGACAGGGGAAACTTC.